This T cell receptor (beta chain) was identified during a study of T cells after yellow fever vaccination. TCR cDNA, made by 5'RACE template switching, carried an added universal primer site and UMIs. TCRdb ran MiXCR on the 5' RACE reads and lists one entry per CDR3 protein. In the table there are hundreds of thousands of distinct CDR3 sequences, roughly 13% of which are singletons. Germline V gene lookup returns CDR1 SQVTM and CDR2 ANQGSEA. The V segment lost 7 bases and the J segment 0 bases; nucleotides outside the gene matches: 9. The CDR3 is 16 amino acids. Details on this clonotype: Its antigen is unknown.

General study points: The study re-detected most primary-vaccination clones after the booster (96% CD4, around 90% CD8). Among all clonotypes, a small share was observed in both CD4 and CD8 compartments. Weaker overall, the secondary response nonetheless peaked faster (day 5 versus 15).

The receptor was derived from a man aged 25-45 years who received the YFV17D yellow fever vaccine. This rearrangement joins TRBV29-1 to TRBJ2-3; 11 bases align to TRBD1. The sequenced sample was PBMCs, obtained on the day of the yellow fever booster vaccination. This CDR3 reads CSARGQGASSTDTQYF. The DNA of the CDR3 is TGCAGCGCCAGAGGACAGGGGGCTTCTAGCACAGATACGCAGTATTTT.